Each of the 30 T cell receptor beta chains below was sequenced from the same sample in a study of T cells in localized non-small cell lung cancer. The repertoire was sequenced with immunoSEQ multiplex PCR; TCRdb's copy has only in-frame clones and lacks some. This sample has 3,000 to 4,500 clones, with roughly 32% found just once. The sequencing used normal lung tissue next to the tumor, collected before any cancer treatment. Source of these receptors: a male donor at least 60 years old with stage III lung adenocarcinoma.

This clone was seen a handful of times. This chain links TRBV6-8 with TRBJ2-1; TRBD2 agrees at 8 bases. The CDR3 extends over 14 amino acids. Germline V CDR1 and CDR2: MNHGY, SAAAGT. Unmatched junction bases numbered 9, after V lost 5 bases and J lost 9 bases. This chain's CDR3 is CASSPWAGGGEQFF. The CDR3 DNA reads as TGTGCCAGCAGTCCATGGGCGGGAGGAGGTGAGCAGTTCTTC.

In its sample, this clone was seen a few times. The chain recombines TRBV6-8 with TRBJ1-2; 10 bases match TRBD1. The J segment lost 3 bases and the V segment lost 6 bases, leaving 1 base of the junction unmatched. Looked up from germline, CDR1 is MNHGY and CDR2 is SAAAGT. The CDR3 is made up of 13 amino acids. CDR3 DNA: TGTGCCAGCAGCGGGACAGGGGACTATGGCTACACCTTC. Protein sequence: CASSGTGDYGYTF.

This chain connects TRBV30 to TRBJ1-3; the D is unclear. Germline-derived CDR1 and CDR2 are GTSNPN and SVGIG (reference sequence). CDR3 size: 12 residues. Trimming cost V 6 bases and J 3 bases, with 9 bases left between them. CDR3 bases: TGTGCCTGCTTAAGGGATGGAAACACCATATATTTT. Its translation: CACLRDGNTIYF.

By proportion, this clone is medium-sized. V is TRBV6-8 and J is TRBJ1-4; D is perhaps TRBD1 (5 bases). This CDR3 spans 14 amino acids. Trimming shortened V by 2 bases and J by 8 bases, and 12 bases separated the two germline ends. CDR1 is MNHGY, CDR2 SAAAGT, per germline. The CDR3 sequence: CASSYGRVGEKLFF. The CDR3 nucleotides read TGTGCCAGCAGTTACGGCAGGGTTGGRGAAAAACTGTTTTTT.

This chain uses TRBV11-3 with TRBJ2-7, with 8 bases fitting TRBD1. V shed 3 bases, J shed 4 bases, and the junction held 5 bases outside the gene matches. CDR3 length: 14 amino acids. Germline loops: CDR1 SGHNT, CDR2 YENEEA. CDR3 loop: CASSLQGARYEQYF. CDR3 nucleotide sequence: TGTGCCAGCAGCTTGCAGGGGGCGAGGTACGAGCAGTACTTC.

The table lists this clone with a few counts. This chain joins TRBV11-3 and TRBJ2-2, with D unclear. The ends were cut back, 4 bases at V and 3 bases at J, with 9 bases in the middle. This CDR3 has 14 amino acids. Germline V gene sequence: CDR1 SGHNT, CDR2 YENEEA. The CDR3 sequence: CASSYAYDTGELFF. The DNA of the CDR3 is TGTGCCAGCAGCTATGCGTACGACACCGGGGAGCTGTTTTTT. Complete variable domain (other parts from reference TRBV11-3 and TRBJ2-2): EAGVVQSPRYKIIEKKQPVAFWCNPISGHNTLYWYLQNLGQGPELLIRYENEEAVDDSQLPKDRFSAERLKGVDSTLKIQPAELGDSAVYLCASSYAYDTGELFFGEGSRLTVL.

This rearrangement joins TRBV6-8 to TRBJ2-1; TRBD1 matches 9 bases. With V trimmed by 6 bases and J by 6 bases, 6 bases remained unmatched. Germline-derived CDR1 and CDR2 are MNHGY and SAAAGT. This CDR3 has 14 amino acids. CDR3 bases: TGTGCCAGCAGGCGGACAGGGGATTCCAATGAGCAGTTCTTC. Encoded protein: CASRRTGDSNEQFF.

The chain has TRBV14 and TRBJ2-2, with D unresolved. The CDR3 extends over 17 amino acids. V lost 0 bases to trimming and J lost 1 base, with 12 bases between them. Looked up from germline, CDR1 is SGHDN and CDR2 is FVKESK. CDR3 nucleotides: TGTGCCAGCAGCCAAGACTCAGCCACTTGGAACACCGGGGAGCTGTTTTTT. As protein: CASSQDSATWNTGELFF.

The chain recombines TRBV18 with TRBJ1-2; 10 bases agree with TRBD1. V was pared by 4 bases and J by 4 bases, with 9 bases of the junction left unmatched. From germline, CDR1 is KGHSH and CDR2 LQKENI. The CDR3 consists of 16 residues. CDR3 sequence: CASSLGRDRGSYGYTF. In DNA, the CDR3 is TGTGCCAGCTCACTGGGACGGGACAGGGGATCCTATGGCTACACCTTC.

This clone was counted a few times. CDR3 residues: CASSVSGTGRTDTQYF. CDR3 nucleotide sequence: TGTGCCAGCAGCGTCAGCGGGACAGGGAGGACAGATACGCAGTATTTT. The V and J genes are TRBV9 and TRBJ2-3, with 9 bases lining up with TRBD1. Per germline, CDR1 SGDLS and CDR2 YYNGEE. This CDR3 contains 16 residues. Trimming took 2 bases from V and 3 from J; bases not matched to a gene: 7.

Only a few counts were recorded for this clone. The rearrangement links TRBV4-1 to TRBJ2-1; 9 bases align to TRBD2. Germline values: CDR1 MGHRA, CDR2 YSYEKL. The CDR3 is made up of 13 amino acids. Germline trimming cut 3 bases from V and 14 bases from J; bases unmatched to any gene: 8. The CDR3 nucleotides read TGCGCCAGCAGCCATCGTACTAGCGGGCCTGAGTTCTTC. Protein sequence: CASSHRTSGPEFF.

This chain joins TRBV2 and TRBJ2-2; D may be TRBD1 (6 bases). The CDR3 consists of 13 residues. Trimming removed 6 bases at V and 5 bases at J, with 10 bases between. Per germline, CDR1 SNHLY and CDR2 FYNNEI. The CDR3 DNA reads TGTGCCAGCAGGATGCAGGGGACCGGGGAGCTGTTTTTT. The encoded protein is CASRMQGTGELFF.

This clone has a handful of counts. The chain recombines TRBV23-1 with TRBJ2-3; perhaps TRBD2 as D (6 bases). TRBV23-1 is filed as an ORF, its function uncertain. This CDR3 is built from 17 residues. V was pared by 6 bases and J by 0 bases, with 19 bases between. Written as DNA, the CDR3 is TGCGCCAGCAGCCAAGAAGGCGGACTACCAAGCACAGATACGCAGTATTTT. Translated, it gives CASSQEGGLPSTDTQYF.

This clone ranks as large. This chain connects TRBV6-8 to TRBJ2-3; D is unresolved. The CDR3 is made up of 12 amino acids. With 6 bases removed from V and 7 bases from J, the gap between germline ends came to 11 bases. Germline assignment: CDR1 MNHGY and CDR2 SAAAGT. CDR3 bases: TGTGCCAGCAGCGACGGGCAGAATACGCAGTATTTT. Its protein product is CASSDGQNTQYF.

The rearrangement links TRBV6-8 to TRBJ1-1, with D unclear. Trimming took off 5 bases at V and 5 bases at J, with 12 bases between the two ends. Germline CDR1 reads MNHGY; CDR2 reads SAAAGT. The CDR3 is made up of 13 amino acids. The CDR3 reads CASSLSPWTEAFF. The CDR3, as DNA: TGTGCCAGCAGTCTCAGCCCCTGGACTGAAGCTTTCTTT.

V and J are TRBV15 and TRBJ2-7, with TRBD2 matching 7 bases. This CDR3 spans 14 amino acids. Germline V lookup: CDR1 LNHNV, CDR2 YYDKDF (reference sequence). Trimming took 9 bases from V and 6 from J; bases not matched to a gene: 14. In DNA, the CDR3 is TGTGCCACAGACGCGGGGGAGGGCCTGAGCGAGCAGTACTTC. Amino acids: CATDAGEGLSEQYF.

The chain recombines TRBV28 with TRBJ1-2; 7 positions agree with TRBD1. CDR1 is MDHEN and CDR2 is SYDVKM in the germline V gene. The CDR3 loop spans 14 amino acids. After removal of 4 bases from V and 0 bases from J, the junction contained 2 bases not matched to a gene. CDR3 sequence reads: CASSSGTANYGYTF. The CDR3 nucleotides are TGTGCCAGCAGTTCGGGGACAGCTAACTATGGCTACACCTTC.

The J gene is TRBJ1-1, the V gene TRBV29-1; no clear D. V lost 4 bases and J lost 4, with 13 bases in between. Germline V lookup: CDR1 SQVTM, CDR2 ANQGSEA. The CDR3 totals 13 residues. Written as DNA, the CDR3 is TGCAGCGTTGTCTCCGGGCGGCTCACTGAAGCTTTCTTT. This encodes CSVVSGRLTEAFF.

This chain uses TRBV6-8 with TRBJ2-7; D remains ambiguous. Germline V gene data show CDR1 as MNHGY and CDR2 as SAAAGT. Trimming cost V 0 bases and J 5 bases, with 11 bases left between them. This CDR3 is 14 amino acids long. The CDR3 loop reads CASSYSRQKHEQYF. CDR3 bases: TGTGCCAGCAGTTACTCGAGACAAAAGCACGAGCAGTACTTC.

This sequence joins TRBV5-1 and TRBJ2-5, with D uncertain. Germline loops: CDR1 SGHRS, CDR2 YFSETQ. With 4 bases removed from V and 0 bases from J, the gap between germline ends came to 10 bases. The CDR3 length is 14 residues. This chain's CDR3 is CASSQSLNQETQYF. CDR3 bases: TGCGCCAGCAGCCAGAGTTTGAACCAAGAGACCCAGTACTTC.

The chain is built from TRBV11-3 and TRBJ2-2; D remains ambiguous. The CDR3 covers 14 residues. Germline CDR1 is SGHNT and CDR2 is YENEEA. V lost 3 bases to trimming and J lost 1 base, with 6 bases between them. The CDR3 DNA follows: TGTGCCAGCAGCTTGTTGGGGAACACCGGGGAGCTGTTTTTT. Translated: CASSLLGNTGELFF.

DNA of the CDR3: TGTGCCAGCAGCTCATCGACAGGGGTACTTGCGGGCTACACCTTC. It translates to CASSSSTGVLAGYTF. The chain combines TRBV11-3 with TRBJ1-2; TRBD1 agrees at 8 bases. Germline values: CDR1 SGHNT, CDR2 YENEEA. There are 15 residues in the CDR3. Losses at the gene ends were 4 bases for V and 8 bases for J; bases not matched to a gene: 12.

The CDR3 sequence is CASSPLVHGSGANVLTF. CDR3 coding DNA: TGTGCCAGTAGCCCTTTGGTACACGGGTCTGGGGCCAACGTCCTGACTTTC. The chain uses TRBV19 and TRBJ2-6, with D unresolved. Germline V CDR1 and CDR2: LNHDA, SQIVND (reference sequence). The V and J ends lost 6 bases and 1 base respectively, with 16 bases between them. This CDR3 has 17 amino acids.

The chain has TRBV11-3 and TRBJ1-1; D might be TRBD1 (5 bases). Trimming stripped 3 bases from V and 7 bases from J, with 15 bases between. Germline CDR1 is SGHNT and CDR2 is YENEEA. The CDR3 is made up of 14 amino acids. The DNA of the CDR3 is TGTGCCAGCAGCTTCTCAGGGCCGCCCGTTGAAGCTTTCTTT. Its protein is CASSFSGPPVEAFF.

There are a few counts of this clone. The chain employs TRBV9 and TRBJ2-7, with no clear D. The germline V gene encodes CDR1 SGDLS and CDR2 YYNGEE. The V end lost 5 bases, the J end lost 0 bases, and 9 bases lay between the germline ends. The CDR3 is 13 amino acids. The CDR3 DNA sequence: TGTGCCAGCAGTGGGGTAGTCTCCTACGAGCAGTACTTC. This sequence encodes CASSGVVSYEQYF.

The rearrangement joins TRBV14 to TRBJ2-2; the D is unclear. Per germline, CDR1 SGHDN and CDR2 FVKESK. The CDR3 runs 16 residues. V was trimmed by 0 bases and J by 7 bases, leaving 15 bases between them. This chain's CDR3 is CASSQDQIHGGGELFF. The DNA of the CDR3 is TGTGCCAGCAGCCAAGATCAAATCCACGGCGGCGGGGAGCTGTTTTTT.

The chain uses TRBV11-3 and TRBJ1-2, with TRBD1 identical over 11 bases. The length of the CDR3 is 14 residues. The germline V gene encodes CDR1 SGHNT and CDR2 YENEEA. The J segment lost 8 bases and the V segment lost 3 bases, leaving 5 bases of the junction unmatched. The CDR3 nucleotides read TGTGCCAGCAGCTTGGACAGGGGGCGGGGAGGCTACACCTTC. Translating it yields CASSLDRGRGGYTF. Full variable domain (outside the CDR3, taken from reference TRBV11-3 and TRBJ1-2): EAGVVQSPRYKIIEKKQPVAFWCNPISGHNTLYWYLQNLGQGPELLIRYENEEAVDDSQLPKDRFSAERLKGVDSTLKIQPAELGDSAVYLCASSLDRGRGGYTFGSGTRLTVV.

The V and J genes are TRBV19 and TRBJ1-1; 7 nucleotides align to TRBD1. The germline V gene encodes CDR1 LNHDA and CDR2 SQIVND (reference sequence). V trimming: 6 bases; J trimming: 6 bases; junction bases outside the gene matches: 13. The CDR3 sequence is 15 residues long. The CDR3 sequence: CASRVLDRATAEAFF. DNA of the CDR3: TGTGCCAGTAGGGTCCTCGACAGGGCGACCGCTGAAGCTTTCTTT.

The chain employs TRBV14 and TRBJ2-1, with TRBD2 matching over 10 bases. Germline V gene lookup returns CDR1 SGHDN and CDR2 FVKESK. The ends lost 2 bases at V and 9 bases at J; junction bases unmatched: 4. The CDR3 is 14 residues long. Here the CDR3 DNA reads TGTGCCAGCAGCCAAAAGGTAGCGGGAGGTGAGCAGTTCTTC. Translating it yields CASSQKVAGGEQFF.

The chain has TRBV5-1 and TRBJ2-1, with 10 bases matching TRBD2. The junction had 9 bases not matched to a gene; V was cut back by 2 bases and J by 7 bases. Germline V CDR1 and CDR2: SGHRS, YFSETQ. The CDR3 loop spans 16 amino acids. The CDR3 loop is CASSLNPAGGLNEQFF. The DNA for the CDR3 is TGCGCCAGCAGCTTAAACCCAGCGGGAGGGCTGAATGAGCAGTTCTTC. The whole variable domain, filled in from reference TRBV5-1 and TRBJ2-1, reads KAGVTQTPRYLIKTRGQQVTLSCSPISGHRSVSWYQQTPGQGLQFLFEYFSETQRNKGNFPGRFSGRQFSNSRSEMNVSTLELGDSALYLCASSLNPAGGLNEQFFGPGTRLTVL.